This TCR beta chain was profiled in a study of shared clonotypes between healthy human individuals. The germline V gene encodes CDR1 MNHEY and CDR2 SMNVEV (reference sequence). CDR3 length: 19 residues. V was clipped by 0 bases and J by 2 bases; unmatched bases: 9. Assay: immunoSEQ multiplex PCR; the TCRdb copy retains only in-frame clones and omits some. The data contain over 2,000,000 clones, around 93% of them singletons. Positively selected for CCR7, the CD45RO-negative cells used as naive CD8 cells excluded terminally differentiated effector memory CD45RA+ cells. The receptor's source is a man between 18 and 35 years old in good health. Some clones in this sample may be carry-over from other donors' samples. The J gene is TRBJ2-1, the V gene TRBV27; 11 bases align to TRBD2. The sample was naive CD8+ T cells from PBMCs. The CDR3 DNA reads TGTGCCAGCAGTTTATCCGGACTAGCGGGTAAGGGGCCCTACAATGAGCAGTTCTTC. Protein sequence: CASSLSGLAGKGPYNEQFF.